Below are 20 T cell receptor beta chains sequenced from a single sample in a study of monozygotic twins with inflammatory bowel disease. With the 5' RACE reads reprocessed, TCRdb shows one record per CDR3 protein and no DNA. This repertoire includes some 150,000 distinct CDR3 sequences. Sequenced input: blood. The receptors shown here come from a human donor with ulcerative colitis or Crohn's disease, or a healthy co-twin of an affected twin (not recorded which).

The V and J genes are TRBV5-1 and TRBJ2-4. The V gene's germline CDR1 is SGHRS and CDR2 YFSETQ. CDR3 length equals 13 residues. The CDR3 sequence: CASSLDRGTIQYF. Combining the CDR3 with reference TRBV5-1 and TRBJ2-4 gives the whole variable domain KAGVTQTPRYLIKTRGQQVTLSCSPISGHRSVSWYQQTPGQGLQFLFEYFSETQRNKGNFPGRFSGRQFSNSRSEMNVSTLELGDSALYLCASSLDRGTIQYFGAGTRLSVL.

This rearrangement joins TRBV5-6 to TRBJ2-6; the D call of TRBD1 rests on TCRdb alone, since no DNA is present to check it. CDR1 SGHDT and CDR2 YYEEEE come from the germline V gene. The CDR3 is 18 amino acids. CDR3 sequence: CASSLGGQVGPGANVLTF.

CDR3 protein: CASSLVVGGPNNEQFF. V and J are TRBV7-6 and TRBJ2-1. This CDR3 has 16 residues. Looked up from germline, CDR1 is SGHVS and CDR2 is FNYEAQ.

V is TRBV5-4 and J is TRBJ2-5; TCRdb designates TRBD1, a call that cannot be tested without DNA. This CDR3 contains 14 residues. CDR1 and CDR2 from the germline V gene are SGHNT and YYREEE (reference sequence). The CDR3 loop is CASSITGGGETQYF.

The chain uses TRBV4-1 and TRBJ1-5; TCRdb lists TRBD1, though no DNA is available to test this call. The CDR3 contains 15 residues. Germline V gene sequence: CDR1 MGHRA, CDR2 YSYEKL. The CDR3 sequence: CASSQGWVPNQPQHF.

V usage is TRBV5-1 and J usage is TRBJ1-6; with no DNA, the TCRdb D assignment of TRBD1 cannot be verified. This CDR3 comprises 19 residues. Per the germline V gene, CDR1 is SGHRS and CDR2 is YFSETQ. The CDR3 protein is CASSLTPTREGGENSPLHF.

The chain carries TRBV6-1 and TRBJ1-1; the D call from TCRdb, TRBD1, cannot be confirmed without DNA. From germline, CDR1 is MNHNS and CDR2 SASEGT. The CDR3 has 15 amino acids. CDR3 loop: CASSGMDSKGREAFF.

V is TRBV4-2 and J is TRBJ2-4; TCRdb designates TRBD1, a call that cannot be tested without DNA. From germline, CDR1 is LGHNA and CDR2 YNFKEQ. This CDR3 has 15 residues. This chain's CDR3 is CASSQDGAAKNIQYF.

V usage is TRBV29-1 and J usage is TRBJ2-2. The CDR3 spans 14 residues. Germline V CDR1 and CDR2: SQVTM, ANQGSEA. CDR3 loop: CSVETHPNTGELFF.

The chain joins TRBV10-2 to TRBJ2-1; TCRdb proposes TRBD2, but this gene call is untestable without DNA. There are 13 residues in the CDR3. In germline, CDR1 is WSHSY, CDR2 SAAADI. The CDR3 is CASRLAGENEQFF.

V gene TRBV6-2 or TRBV6-3 combines with J gene TRBJ2-5; TCRdb returns TRBD2, unconfirmable since there is no DNA. The CDR3 loop spans 16 amino acids. Germline CDR1 MNHEY, CDR2 SVGEGT. This chain's CDR3 is CASSYYGTSIQETQYF.

The CDR3 here is CASSRTGGLNYGYTF. The chain links TRBV7-9 to TRBJ1-2; TCRdb's D call of TRBD1 is untestable without DNA. The CDR3 contains 15 residues. The germline V gene encodes CDR1 SEHNR and CDR2 FQNEAQ (reference sequence). The full variable domain, rest sourced from reference TRBV7-9 and TRBJ1-2, is DTGVSQNPRHKITKRGQNVTFRCDPISEHNRLYWYRQTLGQGPEFLTYFQNEAQLEKSRLLSDRFSAERPKGSFSTLEIQRTEQGDSAMYLCASSRTGGLNYGYTFGSGTRLTVV.

The CDR3 region is CASSPLGQYGRSTDTQYF. The chain employs TRBV6-1 and TRBJ2-3; TCRdb designates TRBD2, a call that cannot be tested without DNA. This CDR3 spans 18 amino acids. CDR1 MNHNS and CDR2 SASEGT come from the germline V gene.

The chain couples TRBV27 to TRBJ1-1; TCRdb calls TRBD1, which cannot be checked without DNA. The CDR3 consists of 17 residues. Germline CDR1 is MNHEY and CDR2 is SMNVEV (reference sequence). CDR3: CASSSIIRTGVNTEAFF.

The CDR3 sequence is CASSLDRGLGYGYTF. This rearrangement joins TRBV5-1 to TRBJ1-2; TCRdb's D call, TRBD1, is unchecked because there is no DNA. The CDR3 length is 15 residues. Germline-derived CDR1 and CDR2 are SGHRS and YFSETQ.

The V call is TRBV10-3, the J call TRBJ2-1; TCRdb calls TRBD1, which cannot be checked without DNA. Per the germline V gene, CDR1 is ENHRY and CDR2 is SYGVKD. This CDR3 contains 14 residues. The CDR3 here is CAIRGEPSYNEQFF.

V and J are TRBV15 and TRBJ2-5; TCRdb selects TRBD1, and the lack of DNA leaves this call unchecked. Germline CDR1 reads LNHNV; CDR2 reads YYDKDF (reference sequence). CDR3 length equals 16 residues. Here the CDR3 reads CATAFDRVGSQETQYF.

This sequence joins TRBV18 and TRBJ1-1. There are 15 residues in the CDR3. Germline CDR1 reads KGHSH; CDR2 reads LQKENI. This CDR3 is CASSPRGLGYTEAFF. Full variable domain (outside the CDR3, taken from reference TRBV18 and TRBJ1-1): NAGVMQNPRHLVRRRGQEARLRCSPMKGHSHVYWYRQLPEEGLKFMVYLQKENIIDESGMPKERFSAEFPKEGPSILRIQQVVRGDSAAYFCASSPRGLGYTEAFFGQGTRLTVV.

CDR3 sequence: CASSLTATGPEKLFF. This chain connects TRBV7-3 to TRBJ1-4; without DNA, the TCRdb call of TRBD1 cannot be checked. The CDR3 spans 15 residues. In germline, CDR1 is SGHTA, CDR2 FQGTGA.

This rearrangement joins TRBV5-1 to TRBJ2-5; without DNA, the TCRdb call of TRBD1 cannot be checked. Germline values: CDR1 SGHRS, CDR2 YFSETQ. The CDR3 is made up of 16 amino acids. Here the CDR3 reads CASGWAVRAGRETQYF. The variable domain in full, completed from reference TRBV5-1 and TRBJ2-5, reads KAGVTQTPRYLIKTRGQQVTLSCSPISGHRSVSWYQQTPGQGLQFLFEYFSETQRNKGNFPGRFSGRQFSNSRSEMNVSTLELGDSALYLCASGWAVRAGRETQYFGPGTRLLVL.